These T cell receptor beta chains were read from a single sample in a study of identical twins. TCRdb re-called the 5' RACE reads through MiXCR, storing one row per CDR3 protein. The sample yields 1,800,000 or so distinct CDR3 sequences, under 35% seen once. The sequenced sample consisted of cord blood. The receptors stem from a newborn girl in good health. The CDR3 runs from the conserved cysteine through the conserved F or W. A D gene is named only where the DNA matches it firmly. Clone size appears in some rows only: once, few, many, or a class for an expanded clone.

NA,NA,TRBV24-1,TRBJ2-1,TGTGCCACCAGTGATTCCGGAGGGAGCTCCTACAATGAGCAGTTCTTC,CATSDSGGSSYNEQFF
TRBD2,NA,TRBV27,TRBJ2-1,TGTGCCAGCAGTTTATGGCTAGCGGCCTACAATGAGCAGTTCTTC,CASSLWLAAYNEQFF
TRBD1,NA,TRBV28,TRBJ2-3,TGTGCCAGCAGCGCCACCCGAGACAGGGCCGGCACAGATACGCAGTATTTT,CASSATRDRAGTDTQYF
TRBD1,few,TRBV29-1,TRBJ2-3,TGCAGCGTTGTGACTACAGGGGGCGGGAGCTCTAGCACAGATACGCAGTATTTT,CSVVTTGGGSSSTDTQYF
NA,NA,TRBV5-1,TRBJ2-6,TGCGCCAGCAGCTTGGGCAGATTCTCTGGGGCCAACGTCCTGACTTTC,CASSLGRFSGANVLTF
NA,NA,TRBV14,TRBJ1-4,TGTGCCAGCAGCCAAGACCCTGGTGCGAGGGGCCGGGATGAAAAACTGTTTTTT,CASSQDPGARGRDEKLFF
NA,NA,TRBV6-2/TRBV6-3,TRBJ2-2,TGTGCCAGCAGATTCCAGGGAGGTGGGGAGCTGTTTTTT,CASRFQGGGELFF
TRBD2,NA,TRBV28,TRBJ2-1,TGTGCCAGCAGATATAGCGGGAAGGTTGGTGAGCAGTTCTTC,CASRYSGKVGEQFF
NA,few,TRBV5-4,TRBJ1-2,TGTGCCAGCAGCTTTAAGGTAGATGGCTACACCTTC,CASSFKVDGYTF
NA,few,TRBV9,TRBJ2-7,TGTGCCAGCAGCGTGGCAGGGGCGTGGTACGAGCAGTACTTC,CASSVAGAWYEQYF
NA,NA,TRBV10-3,TRBJ2-7,TGTGCCATCAGTGACCCATTAGCGGCCTACGAGCAGTACTTC,CAISDPLAAYEQYF
NA,NA,TRBV2,TRBJ2-7,TGTGCCAGCAGGGACGGACAGTTGTTCTACGAGCAGTACTTC,CASRDGQLFYEQYF
TRBD1,NA,TRBV5-6,TRBJ1-2,TGTGCCAGCAGCTTGGCCAAATTTGACAGGGGAAGCTATGGCTACACCTTC,CASSLAKFDRGSYGYTF
NA,few,TRBV28,TRBJ1-6,TGTGCCACCGTGGGGGGACTGAATAATTCACCCCTCCACTTT,CATVGGLNNSPLHF
NA,once,TRBV6-5,TRBJ1-4,TGTGCCACCAAAGAAAACGGCGGTAATGAAAAACTGTTTTTT,CATKENGGNEKLFF
NA,NA,TRBV20-1,TRBJ2-5,TGCCCCGAAGGACAGCTCCAAGAGACCCAGTACTTC,CPEGQLQETQYF
TRBD1,few,TRBV7-9,TRBJ2-1,TGTGCCAGCAGCTTTCACCTTAGACAGGGCGTTTACAATGAGCAGTTCTTC,CASSFHLRQGVYNEQFF
NA,NA,TRBV18,TRBJ1-1,TGTGCCAGCGCCGACAGAGAAGGGCGCACTGAAGCTTTCTTT,CASADREGRTEAFF
NA,few,TRBV11-3,TRBJ2-3,TGTGCCAGCAGCTTAGGGGAGTATGGAGATACGCAGTATTTT,CASSLGEYGDTQYF
NA,few,TRBV11-2,TRBJ2-7,TGTGCCAGCAGCCCGATTACCTCCTTCGGGGGAAACTCCTACGAGCAGTACTTC,CASSPITSFGGNSYEQYF
TRBD2,once,TRBV29-1,TRBJ2-5,TGCAGCGTTGACTTGGGACTAGCGGGAGGCAATGAGCAGTACTTC,CSVDLGLAGGNEQYF
TRBD2,NA,TRBV7-2,TRBJ2-5,TGTGCCAGCAGCTTAGTGAGACTAGCGGGACTACAAGAGACCCAGTACTTC,CASSLVRLAGLQETQYF